The entry below gives a single T cell receptor beta chain sequence along with its context. The target of this receptor is not known. A junction end diverges from the germline sequence, so it may reflect a read error. RNA was extracted from bulk unsorted tissue and checked for quality with a NanoDrop ND-1000 and an Agilent 2100. For the normal lung samples, distant non-tumor tissue was collected more than 3 cm away from the tumor edge. Donors were newly diagnosed lung cancer patients admitted for thoracic surgery in China between August and November 2014, without prior chemotherapy. Patients with previous radiotherapy or chemotherapy, or with another concurrent cancer, were excluded from the study. Pieces of surgical tissue measuring roughly 1-2.1 cm3 were kept in RNAlater solution and stored at -80 degrees C until use. The library relied on multiplex PCR. The instrument given in TCRdb is Illumina HiSeq 2500. TCRbeta libraries were constructed through three rounds of nested PCR with primers (Table S4) according to protocols adapted from ARM-PCR. PCR products of 200-500 bp were gel-excised and purified with the QIAquick gel extraction kit before sequencing. The study's processing was this. Reads were cleaned with Trimmomatic, merged with FLASH into complete CDR3 sequences, and assigned to V(D)J germline segments with MiTCR. Clonal diversity was calculated as the inverse Simpson's index using VDJtools. In-frame sequences without a premature stop codon were defined as productive reads. TCRdb reran the public reads through fastp at Q25 and MiXCR, keeping productive beta chains. Rows are combined by CDR3 protein, so each entry shows the most common genes and DNA. TCRdb's processing, not the study's, gives the V and J calls here. The sample profile shows 35,000 to 50,000 distinct CDR3 sequences; 60% of them were found once. The ten largest clones add up to 35% to 50% of the sample.

This entry belongs to a study of tumor and adjacent non-tumor tissue in lung cancer (dated by TCRdb to the late 2010s). Describing the broader study: Patients with adenocarcinoma (approximately 11), squamous cell carcinoma (2) and small cell lung cancer (1) were included in the cohort. The 15 enrolled patients, of whom approximately 10 were men and 5 were women, were aged about 30 to 80 years and were diagnosed with TNM stage I to III disease. Bulk TCRbeta repertoires were compared between lung tumor tissue and matched distant non-tumor lung tissue obtained from under 18 lung cancer patients. Sequencing produced roughly 130 million productive TCRbeta reads in total, an average of around 4.2 million reads per sample. More than 25 paired specimens, one tumor and one normal lung sample per patient, were profiled by TCRbeta CDR3 sequencing.

Results and caveats for the whole study, not just this receptor: TCR diversity (inverse Simpson) was significantly higher in tumor than in normal lung tissue (roughly 430 vs 170, P = 0.0075, Mann-Whitney U test). The cohort had only roughly 16 patients, and the authors noted that larger samples and more detailed clinical data are needed. The sequencing platform is not named in the methods, and unique molecular identifiers are not mentioned. TCR diversity was significantly higher in younger patients, and greater tumor TCR diversity was associated with shorter overall survival and shorter disease-free survival. In normal lung, the top 100 clones accounted for a significantly larger cumulative share of the repertoire than in tumor tissue. Because peripheral blood was not sequenced, the blood TCRbeta repertoires of the lung cancer patients in the study went unexamined.

The sequenced sample was distant non-tumor lung tissue. The clonotype originates from a man aged 45-65 years with non-small cell lung cancer.

The nucleotides are TGTGCCAGCAGCGATGGGCGGGAGGGTTACAATGGGCAGTTCTTC. Its product reads: CASSDGREGYNGQFF. Recombination connected TRBV7-9 to TRBJ2-1, with TRBD2 matching 9 junction bases. The CDR3 spans 15 residues, from the cysteine through the phenylalanine. The retained sequence is limited to the CDR3, 45 bases, with the frame set at the first base. CDR1 and CDR2, looked up from the germline V gene (reference sequence), are SEHNR and FQNEAQ.